The 32 T cell receptor beta chains in this list originate from one sample, sequenced in a study of blood T cell repertoires in COVID-19. Assay: immunoSEQ multiplex PCR; the TCRdb copy retains only in-frame clones and omits some. The data contain 150,000 to 200,000 clones, around four fifths of them singletons. The sample taken for sequencing was PBMCs or T cells enriched from blood (not recorded which). These TCRs come from a woman in her fifties or sixties who had recovered from COVID-19.

The table lists this clone with a count of one. CDR3 region: CASSAGTGGAIHWQYF. CDR3 coding DNA: TGTGCCAGCAGCGCGGGGACAGGGGGAGCCATTCACTGGCAGTACTTC. J is TRBJ2-7 and V is TRBV5-5; TRBD1 agrees at 11 bases. Trimming took 4 bases from V and 9 from J; bases not matched to a gene: 15. Germline V lookup: CDR1 SGHKS, CDR2 YYEKEE (reference sequence). The CDR3 totals 16 residues. The complete variable domain, with remaining parts taken from reference TRBV5-5 and TRBJ2-7, reads DAGVTQSPTHLIKTRGQQVTLRCSPISGHKSVSWYQQVLGQGPQFIFQYYEKEERGRGNFPDRFSARQFPNYSSELNVNALLLGDSALYLCASSAGTGGAIHWQYFGPGTRLTVT.

This chain joins TRBV29-1 and TRBJ2-1; the D gene is possibly TRBD2 (5 bases). This CDR3 contains 15 residues. Germline-derived CDR1 and CDR2 are SQVTM and ANQGSEA. V shed 4 bases and J shed 3 bases, with 16 bases lying between them. CDR3 sequence reads: CSVGGLASHYNEQFF. The CDR3 DNA reads TGCAGCGTTGGTGGGCTAGCTTCGCACTACAATGAGCAGTTCTTC.

This chain uses TRBV19 with TRBJ2-1; 8 bases line up with TRBD1. This CDR3 is 14 amino acids long. J was trimmed by 7 bases and V by 7 bases; bases with no gene match: 9. Germline V lookup: CDR1 LNHDA, CDR2 SQIVND (reference sequence). The CDR3 region has the DNA TGTGCCAGTACCAGTCGGACAGGGAGAAATGAGCAGTTCTTC. This sequence encodes CASTSRTGRNEQFF.

The genes are TRBV5-1 and TRBJ1-3; possible D gene TRBD1, 6 bases. The germline V and J ends were trimmed by 4 bases and 0 bases, with 11 bases remaining between them. Germline values: CDR1 SGHRS, CDR2 YFSETQ. CDR3 length equals 15 residues. The CDR3 is CASSLGQISGNTIYF. CDR3 DNA: TGCGCCAGCAGCCTCGGACAGATCTCTGGAAACACCATATATTTT.

V gene TRBV5-1 combines with J gene TRBJ2-3; 9 bases are a match to TRBD2. V was clipped by 6 bases and J by 0 bases; unmatched bases: 8. The CDR3 loop spans 16 amino acids. The germline CDR1 and CDR2 sequences are SGHRS and YFSETQ. In nucleotides, the CDR3 is TGCGCCAGCACCGCGGGAGGGGGGCTTAGCACAGATACGCAGTATTTT. Translating it yields CASTAGGGLSTDTQYF.

This clone was detected a few times. The V gene is TRBV19, the J gene TRBJ1-2; D remains ambiguous. The CDR3 length is 14 residues. The germline gives CDR1 LNHDA, CDR2 SQIVND (reference sequence). V was shortened by 5 bases and J by 3 bases, with 13 bases between the two germline ends. The CDR3 protein is CASSSSAVDYGYTF. The CDR3 DNA is TGTGCCAGTAGTTCCTCCGCGGTCGACTATGGCTACACCTTC.

The chain joins TRBV2 to TRBJ2-7, with 7 positions matching TRBD2. The germline CDR1 and CDR2 sequences are SNHLY and FYNNEI. Trimming took 6 bases from V and 3 from J; bases not matched to a gene: 8. The CDR3 is 14 amino acids. CDR3 bases: TGTGCCAGCAGCCCAGCGGGGCAGGGCTACGAGCAGTACTTC. Protein: CASSPAGQGYEQYF.

The rearrangement joins TRBV14 to TRBJ1-1; the D is unclear. This CDR3 spans 14 amino acids. Trimming left V 0 bases short and J 11 bases short, with 16 bases between. Germline lookup yields CDR1 SGHDN and CDR2 FVKESK. CDR3 sequence: CASSQDVQGRGAFF. As DNA, the CDR3 is TGTGCCAGCAGCCAAGACGTCCAAGGCCGAGGGGCTTTCTTT. Complete variable domain (other parts from reference TRBV14 and TRBJ1-1): EAGVTQFPSHSVIEKGQTVTLRCDPISGHDNLYWYRRVMGKEIKFLLHFVKESKQDESGMPNNRFLAERTGGTYSTLKVQPAELEDSGVYFCASSQDVQGRGAFFGQGTRLTVV.

The chain recombines TRBV4-2 with TRBJ1-5, with TRBD1 as a possible D gene (6 bases). Trimming removed 0 bases at V and 3 bases at J, with 12 bases between. CDR3 size: 16 residues. Germline CDR1 LGHNA, CDR2 YNFKEQ. DNA of the CDR3: TGTGCCAGCAGCCAAGAGGGAGGGGGAAACAATCAGCCCCAGCATTTT. This encodes CASSQEGGGNNQPQHF.

The gene calls are TRBV30 and TRBJ2-7; no clear D. Per germline, CDR1 GTSNPN and CDR2 SVGIG (reference sequence). The CDR3 length is 16 residues. Trimming removed 4 bases from V and 1 base from J, with 20 bases in between. The CDR3 DNA reads as TGTGCCTGGATCCCCCCAGAATCTAGAGCGTCCTACGAGCAGTACTTC. Residues: CAWIPPESRASYEQYF.

The chain recombines TRBV7-9 with TRBJ1-1; D unclear. There are 15 residues in the CDR3. The V gene's germline CDR1 is SEHNR and CDR2 FQNEAQ (reference sequence). V was pared by 4 bases and J by 1 base, with 13 bases between. This CDR3 reads CASSSPSGENTEAFF. CDR3 DNA sequence: TGTGCCAGCAGCTCCCCCTCCGGAGAGAACACTGAAGCTTTCTTT.

For the CDR3, the DNA is TGTGCCAGCAGCCCATGGGGGGGGCAGAACACTGAAGCTTTCTTT. Amino acids: CASSPWGGQNTEAFF. The chain carries TRBV7-2 and TRBJ1-1, with D tentatively TRBD1 (6 bases). Germline loops: CDR1 SGHTA, CDR2 FQGNSA. The CDR3 contains 15 residues. V was shortened by 5 bases and J by 1 base, with 14 bases between the two germline ends.

The chain couples TRBV7-8 to TRBJ2-3, with TRBD2 matching 13 bases. The CDR3 sequence is 19 residues long. CDR1 and CDR2 (germline): SGHVS, FQNEAQ. V shed 1 base, J shed 6 bases, and the junction held 13 bases outside the gene matches. The chain's CDR3 is CASSLVRHSTSGRRDTQYF. CDR3 sequence (DNA): TGTGCCAGCAGCTTAGTGCGACATTCGACTAGCGGGAGGAGGGATACGCAGTATTTT. Using reference TRBV7-8 and TRBJ2-3 for the parts outside the CDR3, the full variable domain is GAGVSQSPRYKVAKRGQDVALRCDPISGHVSLFWYQQALGQGPEFLTYFQNEAQLDKSGLPSDRFFAERPEGSVSTLKIQRTQQEDSAVYLCASSLVRHSTSGRRDTQYFGPGTRLTVL.

This chain joins TRBV5-1 and TRBJ2-1; D is unresolved. Germline values: CDR1 SGHRS, CDR2 YFSETQ. The CDR3 loop spans 14 amino acids. Trimming cost V 0 bases and J 2 bases, with 6 bases left between them. The CDR3 is CASSLGSAYNEQFF. The CDR3 nucleotides are TGCGCCAGCAGCTTGGGTTCAGCCTACAATGAGCAGTTCTTC.

The rearrangement uses TRBV3-1 (or the pseudogene TRBV3-2) and TRBJ1-6; maybe TRBD1 (6 bases). CDR3 length: 14 amino acids. Germline V gives CDR1 LGHDT, CDR2 YNNKEL (reference sequence). V gave up 4 bases and J gave up 6 bases, with 10 bases separating them. The CDR3 DNA reads TGTGCCAGCAGCCCTTCGGACAGTAATTCACCCCTCCACTTT. The encoded protein is CASSPSDSNSPLHF.

About this clone itself: The same CDR3 can be traced to other DNA sequences in this sample. V and J are TRBV7-3 and TRBJ2-3, with D unclear. The CDR3 runs 14 residues. Trimming removed 2 bases from V and 1 base from J, with 7 bases in between. Germline CDR1 SGHTA, CDR2 FQGTGA. The CDR3 protein is CASSLVQGTDTQYF. CDR3 in DNA: TGTGCCAGCAGCTTAGTCCAGGGCACAGATACGCAGTATTTT.

The chain has TRBV11-1 and TRBJ1-5; D is unresolved. With 2 bases removed from V and 10 bases from J, the gap between germline ends came to 15 bases. This CDR3 has 14 amino acids. CDR1 and CDR2 (germline): SGHAT, FQDESV (reference sequence). The CDR3 region is CASSLSGMNKPQHF. In DNA, the CDR3 is TGTGCCAGCAGCTTATCGGGTATGAATAAACCCCAGCATTTT.

The V gene is TRBV5-1, the J gene TRBJ2-3; 7 nucleotides match TRBD1. Trimming removed 0 bases from V and 2 bases from J; junction bases left unmatched: 9. Germline CDR1 is SGHRS and CDR2 is YFSETQ. CDR3 length: 17 amino acids. CDR3 nucleotide sequence: TGCGCCAGCAGCTTGGGACACAGGGGTTTGACCACAGATACGCAGTATTTT. This encodes CASSLGHRGLTTDTQYF. The whole variable domain, filled in from reference TRBV5-1 and TRBJ2-3, reads KAGVTQTPRYLIKTRGQQVTLSCSPISGHRSVSWYQQTPGQGLQFLFEYFSETQRNKGNFPGRFSGRQFSNSRSEMNVSTLELGDSALYLCASSLGHRGLTTDTQYFGPGTRLTVL.

The chain employs TRBV11-2 and TRBJ1-1; 10 bases align to TRBD1. Germline assignment: CDR1 SGHAT and CDR2 FQNNGV. This CDR3 has 15 amino acids. V trimming: 4 bases; J trimming: 7 bases; junction bases outside the gene matches: 9. CDR3 loop: CASSSVGTGVFEAFF. Here the CDR3 DNA reads TGTGCCAGCAGCTCAGTAGGGACAGGGGTTTTTGAAGCTTTCTTT.

J is TRBJ2-5 and V is TRBV6-1, with D possibly TRBD1 on 6 matching bases. CDR3 length: 14 amino acids. CDR1 MNHNS and CDR2 SASEGT come from the germline V gene. The germline V and J ends were trimmed by 3 bases and 7 bases, with 15 bases remaining between them. CDR3 sequence: CASSDATGGTTQYF. DNA for the CDR3: TGTGCCAGCAGTGATGCGACAGGTGGTACGACCCAGTACTTC.

The chain uses TRBV10-2 and TRBJ2-7; D might be TRBD1 (6 bases). Germline-derived CDR1 and CDR2 are WSHSY and SAAADI. This CDR3 spans 15 amino acids. Trimming pared 7 bases from V and 1 base from J, leaving 17 bases between. DNA for the CDR3: TGCGCCAGCACCCGGCAGGGGATAAATTCCTACGAGCAGTACTTC. This codes for CASTRQGINSYEQYF.

The chain carries TRBV7-3 and TRBJ1-2; 8 bases map to TRBD1. With 4 bases clipped from V and 13 bases from J, the junction kept 14 bases outside the gene matches. The germline V gene has CDR1 SGHTA and CDR2 FQGTGA. CDR3 length: 14 residues. The CDR3 here is CASSSSGTGPLVTF. As DNA, the CDR3 is TGTGCCAGCAGCTCTTCCGGGACAGGCCCTTTAGTCACCTTC.

The chain is built from TRBV5-1 and TRBJ2-1; 12 nucleotides match TRBD2. This CDR3 has 15 residues. V shed 3 bases, J shed 8 bases, and the junction held 6 bases outside the gene matches. Germline V gives CDR1 SGHRS, CDR2 YFSETQ. The CDR3 here is CASSSGTSGYYEQFF. As DNA, the CDR3 is TGCGCCAGCAGCTCCGGGACTAGCGGGTACTATGAGCAGTTCTTC.

Turning to this clone: Other DNA sequences in this specimen translate into the identical CDR3. The rearrangement joins TRBV30 to TRBJ1-5; D call uncertain. Germline lookup yields CDR1 GTSNPN and CDR2 SVGIG (reference sequence). CDR3 length equals 13 residues. The V and J ends lost 0 bases and 3 bases respectively, with 6 bases between them. CDR3 in DNA: TGTGCCTGGAGTGTACGGGACAATCAGCCCCAGCATTTT. This codes for CAWSVRDNQPQHF.

The gene calls are TRBV10-3 and TRBJ1-1; 9 nucleotides line up with TRBD1. CDR3 length equals 17 residues. Germline V CDR1 and CDR2: ENHRY, SYGVKD. After removal of 3 bases from V and 1 base from J, the junction contained 9 bases not matched to a gene. DNA for the CDR3: TGTGCCATCAGTGATTTCTCAAGGGACAGGGCGAACACTGAAGCTTTCTTT. Its protein is CAISDFSRDRANTEAFF.

The rearrangement links TRBV5-6 to TRBJ2-7; TRBD2 matches 9 bases. The CDR3 runs to 15 residues. The V gene end was trimmed by 5 bases and the J gene end by 2 bases; junction bases not matched to a gene: 8. Germline values: CDR1 SGHDT, CDR2 YYEEEE. As DNA, the CDR3 is TGTGCCAGCAGTTACTTAGCGGGAGAAACCTACGAGCAGTACTTC. Amino acids: CASSYLAGETYEQYF.

The chain recombines TRBV11-3 with TRBJ2-2; D gene uncertain. Deletions cut 1 base from V and 5 bases from J, with 5 bases between. Per germline, CDR1 SGHNT and CDR2 YENEEA. The CDR3 runs to 13 residues. For the CDR3, the DNA is TGTGCCAGCAGCTTAGTCAAAACCGGGGAGCTGTTTTTT. It codes for CASSLVKTGELFF.

This clone was observed a single time. Here the CDR3 DNA reads TGTGCCAGCAGCCACCAAGGAGTGATGAACACTGAAGCTTTCTTT. Translating it yields CASSHQGVMNTEAFF. The rearrangement joins TRBV4-2 to TRBJ1-1; D is uncertain. The CDR3 runs to 15 residues. V was pared by 3 bases and J by 0 bases, with 11 bases between. Germline CDR1 reads LGHNA; CDR2 reads YNFKEQ.

This chain joins TRBV4-2 and TRBJ2-5; TRBD2 matches at 7 bases. Trimming cost V 0 bases and J 5 bases; bases outside gene matches: 3. CDR3 length: 14 amino acids. CDR1 LGHNA and CDR2 YNFKEQ come from the germline V gene. The CDR3: CASSQEGGTETQYF. CDR3 DNA sequence: TGTGCCAGCAGCCAAGAGGGAGGGACGGAGACCCAGTACTTC.

This chain uses TRBV9 with TRBJ1-3, with 8 bases aligning to TRBD1. Germline loops: CDR1 SGDLS, CDR2 YYNGEE. The CDR3 totals 16 residues. V trimming: 4 bases; J trimming: 3 bases; junction bases outside the gene matches: 9. The CDR3 is CASSQDRVFGGNTIYF. The DNA of the CDR3 is TGTGCCAGCAGCCAGGACAGGGTCTTTGGTGGAAACACCATATATTTT.

The chain links TRBV5-4 to TRBJ2-1; 14 nucleotides line up with TRBD2. The germline gives CDR1 SGHNT, CDR2 YYREEE (reference sequence). The CDR3 runs 17 residues. The V and J ends lost 0 bases and 12 bases, in that order; junction bases with no gene match: 11. CDR3 DNA sequence: TGTGCCAGCAGCTTGGCCAGTCTGGGACTAGCGGGAGAAGGGCAGTTCTTC. Translated: CASSLASLGLAGEGQFF.

The CDR3 is CASSEGGIGTGELFF. The CDR3 DNA reads TGTGCCAGCAGTGAGGGGGGGATAGGGACCGGGGAGCTGTTTTTT. This chain connects TRBV2 to TRBJ2-2; 7 nucleotides agree with TRBD2. V lost 3 bases to trimming and J lost 5 bases; unmatched junction nucleotides: 6. Germline loops: CDR1 SNHLY, CDR2 FYNNEI. The CDR3 loop spans 15 amino acids.